The present T cell receptor (beta chain) was sequenced within a study of T cells in Graves' hyperthyroidism and ophthalmopathy (dated by TCRdb to the late 2010s). As for the study more broadly: Peripheral blood samples were taken at the time of initial diagnosis, prior to any treatment. According to the paper, TCR Vbeta CDR3 sequencing was carried out on around 140 peripheral blood samples, which came from approximately 41 ophthalmopathy, 75 or so hyperthyroidism and about 17 progressor patients. Whether ophthalmopathy could be predicted prospectively was tested in an independent validation cohort made up of roughly 19 hyperthyroidism patients plus 17 patients who later progressed to ophthalmopathy. Following sampling, methimazole starting at 30 mg daily was given to hyperthyroidism patients, and high-dose intravenous methylprednisolone was given to ophthalmopathy patients. For training and testing, the approximately 92 patients in the discovery cohort were randomly divided in a 7:3 ratio. To identify TCR V-J signatures that set the groups apart, the researchers used a discovery cohort of approximately 98 patients, made up of 40 to 45 with Graves' ophthalmopathy and about 60 with stable Graves' hyperthyroidism. The study also compared thyroid tissue and blood T-cell repertoires from roughly six Graves' hyperthyroidism patients.

This clonotype was found many times. Its cognate antigen has yet to be identified. No per-base quality is available; no much larger clone lies one base away. The investigation overall reported the following: In validation, the model predicted progression to ophthalmopathy with about 71% sensitivity and over 72% specificity, a median of around 6.6 months before onset. A 13 V-J signature model separated ophthalmopathy from stable hyperthyroidism, with approximately 87% sensitivity and about 81% specificity in cross-validation and 80%/75% in testing. Most expanded thyroid clonotypes (frequency above 0.001) were also detected in blood, a finding suggesting that blood repertoires may reflect thyroid immune responses. No statistical method was used to set the sample size in advance, and investigators knew the group allocation.

The TCR beta CDR3 regions were amplified from the RNA transcripts. The first round of RT-PCR for the TCR CDR3 was performed with the HTBI primer set and the Qiagen OneStep RT-PCR kit. The libraries were constructed in a second round of multiplex PCR and then size-selected and purified. The libraries were sequenced on an Illumina HiSeq2000 using paired-end 100 bp reads. As for the original processing: SOAPnuke was used to process the raw data, removing reads that contained adapters or uncalled bases, had a mean Phred below 15, or lacked an exact match to the constant primer or identifier. COPE v1.2.5 was used to merge high-quality paired reads, and clonotypes were defined as unique nucleotide sequences. MiTCR v1.1 was used to align the clonotypes against IMGT TRBV, TRBD and TRBJ reference segments. The analysis was restricted to V-J combinations with a frequency above 0.0001, which together covered 99% to 99.2% of the repertoires. The TCS score was defined as F50 (clonal expansion) divided by E x V (chaos), with BLOSUM62-based TCRdist calculated between CDR3 peptides within each V-J. Welch's t-statistics and random forest reduced around 510 V-J features to roughly 13, which were used in a naive Bayes classifier (R e1071). Using fastp at Q25 and MiXCR, TCRdb reprocessed the public reads and kept productive beta chains. Every distinct CDR3 protein forms one entry, paired with its most common genes and DNA. The V and J calls were not made by the authors but by TCRdb's processing. Counted in this sample were hundreds of thousands of distinct CDR3 sequences; 14% to 15% of them appeared once. Of the sample, 32% is held by the ten largest clones.

A patient counted as having stable Graves' hyperthyroidism if no progression to ophthalmopathy occurred over 18 months of follow-up. Hyperthyroidism patients were newly diagnosed, with disease duration under 2 months, and aged 18 to 65 years. The study excluded patients with uncontrolled infections, other autoimmune diseases, pregnancy or lactation. Diagnoses were based on clinical symptoms, serum thyroxine and TRAb, thyroid ultrasound and orbital computed tomography. Ficoll-Paque density gradient centrifugation was used to isolate PBMCs from about 9 ml of fresh peripheral blood. Total RNA was extracted with Trizol reagent, and quality was checked on an Agilent 2100 Bioanalyzer. This clonotype was sampled from a woman in her 30s with Graves' hyperthyroidism. The sequenced sample consisted of blood.

The DNA sequence reads TGTGCCAGCAGTTTAGGAGATACAGGATTGAACACTGAAGCTTTCTTT. This is translated as CASSLGDTGLNTEAFF. The rearrangement joined TRBV12-3 or TRBV12-4 to TRBJ1-1, with TRBD1 as a weak D call on 5 bases. Its CDR3 holds 16 amino acids, cysteine through phenylalanine. Only CDR3 DNA is held: 48 bases, read in frame from base 1. V and J lose 1 base and 0 bases, and a span of 12 bases separates them.